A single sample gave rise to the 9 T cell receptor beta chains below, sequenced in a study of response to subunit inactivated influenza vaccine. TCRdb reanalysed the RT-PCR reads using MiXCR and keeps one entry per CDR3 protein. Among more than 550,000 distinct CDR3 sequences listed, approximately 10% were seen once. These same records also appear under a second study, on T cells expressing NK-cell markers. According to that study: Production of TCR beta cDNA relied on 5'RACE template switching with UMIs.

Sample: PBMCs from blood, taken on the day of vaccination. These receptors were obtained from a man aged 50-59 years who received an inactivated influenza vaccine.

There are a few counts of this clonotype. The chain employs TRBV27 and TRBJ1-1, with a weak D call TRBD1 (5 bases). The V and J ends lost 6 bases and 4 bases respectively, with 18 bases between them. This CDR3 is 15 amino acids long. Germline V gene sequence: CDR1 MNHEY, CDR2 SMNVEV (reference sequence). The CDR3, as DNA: TGTGCCAGCAGGGATGGTTGGGGGAGGGGCACTGAAGCTTTCTTT. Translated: CASRDGWGRGTEAFF.

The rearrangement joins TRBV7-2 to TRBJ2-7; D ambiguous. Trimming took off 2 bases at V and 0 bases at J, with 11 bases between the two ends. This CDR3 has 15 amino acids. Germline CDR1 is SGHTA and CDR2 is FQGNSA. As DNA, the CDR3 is TGTGCCAGCAGCTTAACCGCAAGCAGCTCCTACGAGCAGTACTTC. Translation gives CASSLTASSSYEQYF.

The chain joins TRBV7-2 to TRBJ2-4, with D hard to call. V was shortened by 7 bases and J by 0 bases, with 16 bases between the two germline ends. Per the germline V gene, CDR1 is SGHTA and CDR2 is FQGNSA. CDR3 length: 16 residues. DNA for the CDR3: TGTGCCAGCACCGAGACCTTCTCCTTAGCCAAAAACATTCAGTACTTC. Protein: CASTETFSLAKNIQYF.

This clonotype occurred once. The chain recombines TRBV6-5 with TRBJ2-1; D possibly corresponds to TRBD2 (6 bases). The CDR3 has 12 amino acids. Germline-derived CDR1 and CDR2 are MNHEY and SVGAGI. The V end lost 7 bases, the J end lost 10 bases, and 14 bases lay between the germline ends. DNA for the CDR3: TGTGCCAGCATAGGACCAGCGGGCGAGCAGTTCTTC. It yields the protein CASIGPAGEQFF.

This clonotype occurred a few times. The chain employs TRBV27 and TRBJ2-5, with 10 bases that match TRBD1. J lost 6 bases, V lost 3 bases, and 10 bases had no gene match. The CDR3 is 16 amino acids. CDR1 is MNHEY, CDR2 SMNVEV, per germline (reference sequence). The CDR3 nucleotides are TGTGCCAGCAGTTTGGGGACAGGGGCCCTCCAGAAGACCCAGTACTTC. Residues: CASSLGTGALQKTQYF.

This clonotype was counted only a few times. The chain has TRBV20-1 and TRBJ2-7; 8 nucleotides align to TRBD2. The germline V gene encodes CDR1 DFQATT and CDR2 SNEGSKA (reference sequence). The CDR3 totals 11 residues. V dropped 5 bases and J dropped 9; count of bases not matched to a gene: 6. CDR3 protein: CSAYGRASQYF. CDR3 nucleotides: TGCAGTGCTTACGGGAGGGCTTCGCAGTACTTC.

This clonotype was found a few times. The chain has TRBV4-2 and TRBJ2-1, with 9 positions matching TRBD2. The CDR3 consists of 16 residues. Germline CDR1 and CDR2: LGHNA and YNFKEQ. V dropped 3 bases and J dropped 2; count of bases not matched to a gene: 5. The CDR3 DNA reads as TGTGCCAGCAGCCAGGAAGCGGGAGGAGCCTACAATGAGCAGTTCTTC. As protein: CASSQEAGGAYNEQFF.

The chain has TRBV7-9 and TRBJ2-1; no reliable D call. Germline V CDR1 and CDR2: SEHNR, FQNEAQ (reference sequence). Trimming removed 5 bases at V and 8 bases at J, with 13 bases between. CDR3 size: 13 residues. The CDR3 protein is CASSPGWGDEQFF. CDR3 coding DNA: TGTGCCAGCAGCCCCGGCTGGGGTGATGAGCAGTTCTTC.

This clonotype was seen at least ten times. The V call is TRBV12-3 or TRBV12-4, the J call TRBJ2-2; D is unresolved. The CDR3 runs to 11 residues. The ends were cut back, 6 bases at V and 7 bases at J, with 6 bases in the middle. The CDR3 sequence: CASRLNGELFF. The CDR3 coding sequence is TGTGCCAGCAGGTTGAACGGGGAGCTGTTTTTT.